Below, 26 T cell receptor beta chains from the same sample are listed, as sequenced in a study of cytomegalovirus exposure and HLA in healthy donors. With 60 Vbeta and 13 Jbeta primers, the PCR was carried out. This table comes from immunoSEQ multiplex PCR, and its TCRdb copy is limited to in-frame clones, with some not included. The profile shows over 100,000 clones, 74% of them singletons. Sequenced material: PBMCs. The receptor source for this set is a man between 40 and 49 years old in good health and CMV-seropositive.

V and J are TRBV7-2 and TRBJ2-7; D possibly corresponds to TRBD1 (6 bases). V lost 4 bases to trimming and J lost 3 bases, with 16 bases between them. The CDR3 covers 15 residues. Germline assignment: CDR1 SGHTA and CDR2 FQGNSA. The CDR3 sequence is CASSSRGTQGYEQYF. In nucleotides, the CDR3 is TGTGCCAGCAGCTCTAGGGGTACACAGGGCTACGAGCAGTACTTC. The full variable domain, its missing parts supplied by reference TRBV7-2 and TRBJ2-7, is GAGVSQSPSNKVTEKGKDVELRCDPISGHTALYWYRQSLGQGLEFLIYFQGNSAPDKSGLPSDRFSAERTGGSVSTLTIQRTQQEDSAVYLCASSSRGTQGYEQYFGPGTRLTVT.

The V gene is TRBV20-1, the J gene TRBJ2-1; tentatively, D is TRBD2 (6 bases). The CDR3 runs to 11 residues. V was trimmed by 6 bases and J by 10 bases, leaving 13 bases between them. Germline CDR1 is DFQATT and CDR2 is SNEGSKA (reference sequence). CDR3 in amino acids: CSAKPGAEQFF. CDR3 nucleotide sequence: TGCAGTGCGAAACCGGGAGCCGAGCAGTTCTTC.

This rearrangement joins TRBV4-2 to TRBJ1-6; D is unclear. Germline V gene sequence: CDR1 LGHNA, CDR2 YNFKEQ. Trimming pared 4 bases from V and 4 bases from J, leaving 20 bases between. The CDR3 has 18 amino acids. The CDR3 here is CASSLAAGAGGYNSPLHF. CDR3 DNA: TGTGCCAGCAGCCTCGCGGCGGGTGCCGGAGGGTATAATTCACCCCTCCACTTT.

This clone showed up just a few times. This chain connects TRBV28 to TRBJ2-5, with a weak D call TRBD2 (6 bases). From germline, CDR1 is MDHEN and CDR2 SYDVKM. This CDR3 has 13 amino acids. V was clipped by 7 bases and J by 0 bases, with 9 bases between them. Written as DNA, the CDR3 is TGTGCCAGCATGGGACTGAACCAAGAGACCCAGTACTTC. Translation gives CASMGLNQETQYF. The whole variable domain, filled in from reference TRBV28 and TRBJ2-5, reads DVKVTQSSRYLVKRTGEKVFLECVQDMDHENMFWYRQDPGLGLRLIYFSYDVKMKEKGDIPEGYSVSREKKERFSLILESASTNQTSMYLCASMGLNQETQYFGPGTRLLVL.

The V and J genes are TRBV6-1 and TRBJ1-1; D perhaps matches TRBD1 (5 bases). The V end lost 4 bases, the J end lost 2 bases, and 11 bases lay between the germline ends. Germline V CDR1 and CDR2: MNHNS, SASEGT. The CDR3 contains 14 residues. This chain's CDR3 is CASSGRDFNTEAFF. CDR3 nucleotides: TGTGCCAGCAGTGGACGGGACTTTAACACTGAAGCTTTCTTT.

CDR3 region: CASRGDNSPLHF. The CDR3 nucleotides read TGTGCTAGTCGGGGGGATAATTCACCCCTCCACTTT. The V and J genes are TRBV12-5 and TRBJ1-6, with D tentatively TRBD1 (5 bases). The CDR3 extends over 12 amino acids. Trimming cost V 8 bases and J 5 bases, with 7 bases left between them. Germline V gene lookup returns CDR1 LGHNT and CDR2 FRNRAP.

This chain joins TRBV28 and TRBJ1-5; a weak D match, TRBD1 (6 bases). The CDR3 is 17 residues long. Germline-derived CDR1 and CDR2 are MDHEN and SYDVKM. Trimming removed 4 bases at V and 0 bases at J, with 16 bases between. The CDR3, as DNA: TGTGCCAGCAGTTCTACAGGGCCTCCCTATAGCAATCAGCCCCAGCATTTT. This translates into CASSSTGPPYSNQPQHF.

This clone was seen once. This chain uses TRBV19 with TRBJ2-7, with no clear D. V was trimmed by 2 bases and J by 3 bases, leaving 8 bases between them. The CDR3 has 13 residues. Germline CDR1 is LNHDA and CDR2 is SQIVND (reference sequence). The CDR3 protein is CASSIRQFYEQYF. Here the CDR3 DNA reads TGTGCCAGTAGTATACGCCAGTTCTACGAGCAGTACTTC.

The chain couples TRBV6-6 to TRBJ1-5; 10 nucleotides match TRBD1. This CDR3 comprises 15 residues. The V gene's germline CDR1 is MNHNY and CDR2 SVGAGI (reference sequence). Trimming removed 7 bases from V and 0 bases from J; junction bases left unmatched: 3. DNA for the CDR3: TGTGCCAGCACCGGGACAGGGGTTAGCAATCAGCCCCAGCATTTT. Protein sequence: CASTGTGVSNQPQHF.

The chain employs TRBV6-1 and TRBJ1-1; TRBD1 is a possible D gene (5 bases). The germline V and J ends were trimmed by 11 bases and 4 bases, with 14 bases remaining between them. This CDR3 is built from 12 residues. CDR1 and CDR2 (germline): MNHNS, SASEGT. Here the CDR3 DNA reads TGTGCCGCGTGGGGGGGTAGCACTGAAGCTTTCTTT. This gives the protein CAAWGGSTEAFF.

This clone was found a few times. The chain combines TRBV27 with TRBJ1-2, with 8 bases aligning to TRBD1. V gave up 6 bases and J gave up 4 bases; unmatched junction bases: 10. Germline-derived CDR1 and CDR2 are MNHEY and SMNVEV (reference sequence). The CDR3 has 15 residues. The chain's CDR3 is CASRPQGAGGYGYTF. The CDR3 coding sequence is TGTGCCAGCAGACCCCAGGGGGCAGGTGGCTATGGCTACACCTTC.

This clone was counted once. The chain is built from TRBV20-1 and TRBJ2-7; possibly TRBD2 for D (6 bases). This CDR3 has 11 residues. Germline V CDR1 and CDR2: DFQATT, SNEGSKA (reference sequence). V was pared by 5 bases and J by 6 bases, with 11 bases between. The CDR3 loop is CSARDFSEQYF. The CDR3 region has the DNA TGCAGTGCTCGGGACTTTTCCGAGCAGTACTTC.

The genes are TRBV7-2 and TRBJ2-7; TRBD2 matches at 10 bases. V shed 2 bases and J 3 bases; nucleotides not matched to a gene: 13. The CDR3 totals 18 residues. Germline CDR1 reads SGHTA; CDR2 reads FQGNSA. The CDR3: CASSLSRASGGKSYEQYF. The CDR3 DNA reads TGTGCCAGCAGCTTATCACGGGCTAGCGGGGGTAAGAGCTACGAGCAGTACTTC. The full variable domain, completed using reference TRBV7-2 and TRBJ2-7, is GAGVSQSPSNKVTEKGKDVELRCDPISGHTALYWYRQSLGQGLEFLIYFQGNSAPDKSGLPSDRFSAERTGGSVSTLTIQRTQQEDSAVYLCASSLSRASGGKSYEQYFGPGTRLTVT.

The genes are TRBV5-1 and TRBJ2-7; D ambiguous. V was cut by 3 bases and J by 7 bases, with 11 bases left in between. Germline CDR1 and CDR2: SGHRS and YFSETQ. The CDR3 length is 12 residues. CDR3 protein: CASSSSPLEQYF. Written as DNA, the CDR3 is TGCGCCAGCAGCTCCTCTCCACTTGAGCAGTACTTC.

The gene calls are TRBV28 and TRBJ1-5, with D perhaps matching TRBD1 (5 bases). Germline CDR1 and CDR2: MDHEN and SYDVKM. V lost 1 base to trimming and J lost 4 bases, with 23 bases between them. This CDR3 spans 19 amino acids. The CDR3 DNA sequence: TGTGCCAGCAGTTTATTGCTCGGCGGGAGGGGATCGGGGAATCAGCCCCAGCATTTT. Translated, it gives CASSLLLGGRGSGNQPQHF.

The chain recombines TRBV19 with TRBJ1-2, with D unclear. From germline, CDR1 is LNHDA and CDR2 SQIVND (reference sequence). The CDR3 is 16 residues long. Trimming took 2 bases from V and 0 from J, leaving 13 bases between them. The CDR3 DNA sequence: TGTGCCAGTAGTATAACGAGGGAAGCTGCTAACTATGGCTACACCTTC. This codes for CASSITREAANYGYTF. Filled out from reference TRBV19 and TRBJ1-2, the complete variable domain reads DGGITQSPKYLFRKEGQNVTLSCEQNLNHDAMYWYRQDPGQGLRLIYYSQIVNDFQKGDIAEGYSVSREKKESFPLTVTSAQKNPTAFYLCASSITREAANYGYTFGSGTRLTVV.

This chain connects TRBV7-9 to TRBJ2-3, with 7 bases matching TRBD2. Unmatched junction bases numbered 6, after V lost 6 bases and J lost 0 bases. The germline CDR1 and CDR2 sequences are SEHNR and FQNEAQ (reference sequence). CDR3 length: 15 residues. The CDR3 sequence: CASRGGGVSTDTQYF. CDR3 nucleotide sequence: TGTGCCAGCAGGGGGGGAGGGGTAAGCACAGATACGCAGTATTTT. The complete variable domain, with remaining parts taken from reference TRBV7-9 and TRBJ2-3, reads DTGVSQNPRHKITKRGQNVTFRCDPISEHNRLYWYRQTLGQGPEFLTYFQNEAQLEKSRLLSDRFSAERPKGSFSTLEIQRTEQGDSAMYLCASRGGGVSTDTQYFGPGTRLTVL.

This clone was picked up a small number of times. The genes are TRBV7-9 and TRBJ1-5; weak D call: TRBD1 (5 bases). V lost 5 bases, J lost 1 base, and 9 bases lay in between. This CDR3 has 14 amino acids. The germline V gene has CDR1 SEHNR and CDR2 FQNEAQ (reference sequence). CDR3 DNA: TGTGCCAGCAGCCCAGGGTTAAGCAATCAGCCCCAGCATTTT. As protein: CASSPGLSNQPQHF.

About this clone: The identical CDR3 is also encoded by other nucleotide sequences in the sample. The rearrangement uses TRBV18 and TRBJ2-1; 9 nucleotides agree with TRBD2. Germline values: CDR1 KGHSH, CDR2 LQKENI. The V segment lost 0 bases and the J segment 5 bases; nucleotides outside the gene matches: 2. The CDR3 totals 15 residues. The CDR3 DNA reads as TGTGCCAGCTCACCACCGGGACTAGCAGACAATGAGCAGTTCTTC. Amino acids: CASSPPGLADNEQFF.

This clone came up a few times. The rearrangement uses TRBV11-3 and TRBJ2-1; 7 bases align to TRBD1. Per germline, CDR1 SGHNT and CDR2 YENEEA. The CDR3 length is 14 residues. Trimming at V came to 8 bases and at J to 1 base, leaving 5 bases not matched to a gene. The CDR3 nucleotides are TGTGCCAGCGCAGCGGACAGGTCCTACAATGAGCAGTTCTTC. It codes for CASAADRSYNEQFF.

The V and J genes are TRBV5-6 and TRBJ2-2; possibly TRBD1 for D (6 bases). The germline gives CDR1 SGHDT, CDR2 YYEEEE. Trimming cost V 0 bases and J 3 bases, with 12 bases left between them. The CDR3 extends over 16 amino acids. The DNA of the CDR3 is TGTGCCAGCAGCTTGGCCACTGGGGGCCACACCGGGGAGCTGTTTTTT. This translates into CASSLATGGHTGELFF.

The chain employs TRBV5-1 and TRBJ1-1; D possibly corresponds to TRBD1 (5 bases). The germline gives CDR1 SGHRS, CDR2 YFSETQ. The CDR3 is 14 amino acids. The germline V and J ends were trimmed by 1 base and 1 base, with 8 bases remaining between them. CDR3 loop: CASSLTGWNTEAFF. As DNA, the CDR3 is TGCGCCAGCAGCTTGACAGGTTGGAACACTGAAGCTTTCTTT.

The gene calls are TRBV7-2 and TRBJ2-1, with 14 bases that match TRBD2. Germline V gene lookup returns CDR1 SGHTA and CDR2 FQGNSA. Trimming at V came to 0 bases and at J to 6 bases, leaving 1 base not matched to a gene. CDR3 length: 16 residues. The DNA of the CDR3 is TGTGCCAGCAGCTTAGCCGGGACTAGCGGGAGCAATGAGCAGTTCTTC. Translated, it gives CASSLAGTSGSNEQFF.

The rearrangement joins TRBV15 to TRBJ1-5, with D unresolved. Germline V gene sequence: CDR1 LNHNV, CDR2 YYDKDF (reference sequence). V lost 3 bases and J 6 bases, leaving 6 bases between the germline ends. This CDR3 spans 12 amino acids. Here the CDR3 DNA reads TGTGCCACCAGCAGGGCTAGTCAGCCCCAGCATTTT. Protein sequence: CATSRASQPQHF.

The gene calls are TRBV27 and TRBJ2-7; 13 positions match TRBD2. The CDR3 spans 15 residues. V shed 4 bases and J 5 bases; nucleotides not matched to a gene: 5. Germline CDR1 MNHEY, CDR2 SMNVEV (reference sequence). The CDR3 loop is CASSWRLAGGNEQYF. DNA of the CDR3: TGTGCCAGCAGTTGGAGACTAGCGGGAGGAAACGAGCAGTACTTC.

CDR3 loop: CASSQATGSAVDTQYF. In DNA form, the CDR3 reads TGCGCCAGCAGCCAGGCCACAGGGTCCGCTGTAGATACGCAGTATTTT. This rearrangement joins TRBV4-1 to TRBJ2-3, with D perhaps matching TRBD1 (6 bases). CDR1 MGHRA and CDR2 YSYEKL come from the germline V gene. This CDR3 spans 16 amino acids. Trimming took 3 bases from V and 5 from J, leaving 18 bases between them.